The T cell receptor beta chain described here comes from a study of T cell changes during pregnancy in multiple sclerosis. Assay used: immunoSEQ multiplex PCR; TCRdb lists only in-frame clones, some missing. The table includes around 69,000 clones, more than 90% detected once. J was trimmed by 2 bases and V by 7 bases; bases with no gene match: 7. The CDR3 consists of 14 residues. The germline CDR1 and CDR2 sequences are MNHNY and SVGAGI (reference sequence). Source: peripheral blood, taken in the third trimester of pregnancy. This chain connects TRBV6-6 to TRBJ2-7, with 8 bases aligning to TRBD1. This sequence was found in a female donor with multiple sclerosis, enrolled in a pregnancy study. CDR3: CASKPGQETYEQYF. CDR3 sequence (DNA): TGTGCCAGCAAGCCGGGACAGGAGACCTACGAGCAGTACTTC.